Given below is one T cell receptor (beta chain) in context. What it binds is unknown. This sample was included in a study of T cell repertoires in cytomegalovirus infection. Background on the study: CMV infection plus the matching HLA type was flagged by public TCR beta signatures. Study-level points and caveats: HLA-C-restricted TCR beta clonotypes specific for CMV led the ex vivo response.

V was shortened by 6 bases and J by 3 bases, with 12 bases between the two germline ends. Looked up from germline, CDR1 is LNHDA and CDR2 is SQIVND (reference sequence). The CDR3 has 14 amino acids. TCRdb processed the reads anew with MiXCR; each CDR3 protein has one entry. The table has around 260,000 distinct CDR3 sequences, roughly a quarter seen once. Input material: PBMCs. The receptor was isolated from a human donor in good health (CMV status not recorded). Some clones in this sample may be carry-over from other donors' samples. V is TRBV19 and J is TRBJ1-5; weak D call: TRBD1 (6 bases). The CDR3 loop reads CASRRGDINQPQHF. CDR3 sequence (DNA): TGTGCCAGTAGGAGGGGGGACATCAATCAGCCCCAGCATTTT.